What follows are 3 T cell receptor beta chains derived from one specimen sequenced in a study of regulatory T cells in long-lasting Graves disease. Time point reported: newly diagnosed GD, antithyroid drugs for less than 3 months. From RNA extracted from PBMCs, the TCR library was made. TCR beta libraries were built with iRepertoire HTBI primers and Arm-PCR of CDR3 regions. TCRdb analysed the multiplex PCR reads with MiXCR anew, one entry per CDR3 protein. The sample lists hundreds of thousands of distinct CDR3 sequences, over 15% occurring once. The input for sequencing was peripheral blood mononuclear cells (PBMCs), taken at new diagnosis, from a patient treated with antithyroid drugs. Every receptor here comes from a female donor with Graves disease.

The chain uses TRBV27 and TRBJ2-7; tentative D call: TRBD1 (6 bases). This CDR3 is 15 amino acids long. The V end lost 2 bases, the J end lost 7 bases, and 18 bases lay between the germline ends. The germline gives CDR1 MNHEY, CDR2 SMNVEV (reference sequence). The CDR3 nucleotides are TGTGCCAGCAGTTTACTGGGTGTCAAAGGGGGAGAGCAGTACTTC. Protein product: CASSLLGVKGGEQYF.

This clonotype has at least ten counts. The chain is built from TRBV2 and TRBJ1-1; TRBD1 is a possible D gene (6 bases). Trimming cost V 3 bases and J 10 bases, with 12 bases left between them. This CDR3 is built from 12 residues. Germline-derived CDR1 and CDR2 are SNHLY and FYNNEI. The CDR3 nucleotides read TGTGCCAGCAGTGAGGGGGCGTTACGAGCTTTCTTT. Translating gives CASSEGALRAFF.

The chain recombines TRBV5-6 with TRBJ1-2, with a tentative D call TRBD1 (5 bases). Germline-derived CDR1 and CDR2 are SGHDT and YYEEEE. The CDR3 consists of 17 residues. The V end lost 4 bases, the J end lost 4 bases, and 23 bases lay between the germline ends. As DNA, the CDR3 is TGTGCCAGCAGCCTAGGGGACGGGATCTTTGGAGTCTATGGCTACACCTTC. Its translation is CASSLGDGIFGVYGYTF.